This TCR beta chain was retrieved from a study of blood T cell repertoires in COVID-19. Study-wide background: The cDNA or gDNA used as material had been derived from T cells, B-cell-depleted T cells, or PBMCs.

Per the study methods: Estimated nucleated cell counts came from reference gene primer amplification. Some clones are missing from TCRdb's copy, which holds only in-frame ones; the method was immunoSEQ multiplex PCR. That table gives V, J and clone size, and the DNA gave D and trimming. The table includes 70,000 to 95,000 clones, roughly 79% detected once. The V and J ends lost 3 bases and 9 bases respectively, with 9 bases between them. The germline V gene encodes CDR1 MNHEY and CDR2 SMNVEV (reference sequence). This CDR3 region has 12 residues. Material for sequencing was peripheral blood. The source of this sequence is a woman between 65 and 79 years old with acute or convalescent COVID-19. The chain is built from TRBV27 and TRBJ1-5; D remains ambiguous. CDR3 in DNA: TGTGCCAGCAGTTTCTGGGCGGGGCCCCAGCATTTT. It specifies CASSFWAGPQHF.